This T cell receptor beta chain appears in the sequencing data of a study of cytomegalovirus exposure and HLA in healthy donors. Study-wide results and limits: Clonal expansion, a later analysis showed, was greater in HLA-associated TCR beta chains than in equally common others. Later analysis associated a missense DCLRE1C variant with TCR beta V- and J-gene trimming.

The PCR made use of 60 Vbeta and 13 Jbeta primers. TCRdb keeps only in-frame clones here, not all; method: immunoSEQ multiplex PCR. The table records about 170,000 clones, almost 75% of them present only once. V shed 0 bases and J shed 3 bases, with 8 bases lying between them. CDR1 is ENHRY, CDR2 SYGVKD, per germline. The CDR3 spans 14 residues. A word on this clone: The antigen is unknown.

Sequencing used PBMCs. The TCR was taken from a woman younger than 30 in good health and CMV-seropositive. The chain uses TRBV10-3 and TRBJ2-5; D unresolved. CDR3 protein: CAISESTGEETQYF. CDR3 bases: TGTGCCATCAGTGAGTCGACGGGTGAAGAGACCCAGTACTTC.